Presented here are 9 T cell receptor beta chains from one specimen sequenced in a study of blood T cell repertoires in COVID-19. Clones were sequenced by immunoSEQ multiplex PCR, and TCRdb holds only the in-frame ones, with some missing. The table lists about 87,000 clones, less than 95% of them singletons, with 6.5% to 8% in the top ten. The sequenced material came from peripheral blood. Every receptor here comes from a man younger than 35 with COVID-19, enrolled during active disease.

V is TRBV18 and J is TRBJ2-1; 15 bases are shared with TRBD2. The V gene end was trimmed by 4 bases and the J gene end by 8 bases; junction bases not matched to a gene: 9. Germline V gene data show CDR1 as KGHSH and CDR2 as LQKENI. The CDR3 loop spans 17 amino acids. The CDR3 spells CASSRTPGLAGGHEQFF. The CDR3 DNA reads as TGTGCCAGCTCACGGACTCCGGGACTAGCGGGAGGCCATGAGCAGTTCTTC. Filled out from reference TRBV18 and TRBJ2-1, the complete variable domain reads NAGVMQNPRHLVRRRGQEARLRCSPMKGHSHVYWYRQLPEEGLKFMVYLQKENIIDESGMPKERFSAEFPKEGPSILRIQQVVRGDSAAYFCASSRTPGLAGGHEQFFGPGTRLTVL.

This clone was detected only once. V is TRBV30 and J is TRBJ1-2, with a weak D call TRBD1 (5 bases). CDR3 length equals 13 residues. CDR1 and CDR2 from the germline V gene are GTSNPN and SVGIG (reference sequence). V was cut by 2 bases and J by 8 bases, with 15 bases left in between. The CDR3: CAWSYGGVHGYTF. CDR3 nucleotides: TGTGCCTGGAGTTATGGAGGGGTTCACGGCTACACCTTC.

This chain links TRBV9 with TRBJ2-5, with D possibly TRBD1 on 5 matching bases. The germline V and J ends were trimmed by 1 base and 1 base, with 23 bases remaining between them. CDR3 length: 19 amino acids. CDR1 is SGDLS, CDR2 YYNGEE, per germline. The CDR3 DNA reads TGTGCCAGCAGCGTAAACCCCAGGGTAGGCGAGACCCTCCAAGAGACCCAGTACTTC. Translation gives CASSVNPRVGETLQETQYF.

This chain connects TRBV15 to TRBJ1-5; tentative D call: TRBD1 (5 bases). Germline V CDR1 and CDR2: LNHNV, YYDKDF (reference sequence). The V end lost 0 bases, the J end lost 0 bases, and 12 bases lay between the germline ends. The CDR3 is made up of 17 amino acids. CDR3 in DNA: TGTGCCACCAGCAGAGAGGGGCAGCCCTATAGCAATCAGCCCCAGCATTTT. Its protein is CATSREGQPYSNQPQHF.

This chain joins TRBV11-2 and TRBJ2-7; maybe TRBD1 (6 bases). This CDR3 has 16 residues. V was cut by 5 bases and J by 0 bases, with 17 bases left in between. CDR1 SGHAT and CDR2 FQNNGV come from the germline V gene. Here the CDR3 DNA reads TGTGCCAGCAGCCCCTGGACAGCGTCGAGCTCCTACGAGCAGTACTTC. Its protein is CASSPWTASSSYEQYF.

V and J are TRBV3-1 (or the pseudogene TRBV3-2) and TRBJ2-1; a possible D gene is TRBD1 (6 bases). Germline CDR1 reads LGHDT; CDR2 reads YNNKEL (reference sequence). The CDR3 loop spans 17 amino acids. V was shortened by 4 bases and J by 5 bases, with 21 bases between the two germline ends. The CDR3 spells CASSRGLVLEGDNEQFF. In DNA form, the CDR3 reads TGTGCCAGCAGCCGGGGGTTGGTTCTCGAGGGGGACAATGAGCAGTTCTTC.

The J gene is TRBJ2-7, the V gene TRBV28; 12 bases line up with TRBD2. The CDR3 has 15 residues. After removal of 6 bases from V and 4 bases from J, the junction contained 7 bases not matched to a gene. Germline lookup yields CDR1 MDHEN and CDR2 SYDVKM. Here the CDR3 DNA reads TGTGCCAGCAGACCGACTAGCGGGAGCCTGTACGAGCAGTACTTC. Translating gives CASRPTSGSLYEQYF.

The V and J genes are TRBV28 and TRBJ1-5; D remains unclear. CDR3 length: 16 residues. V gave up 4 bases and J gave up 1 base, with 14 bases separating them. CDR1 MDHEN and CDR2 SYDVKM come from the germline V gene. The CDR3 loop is CASSSRGRLSNQPQHF. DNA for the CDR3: TGTGCCAGCAGTTCTCGTGGCAGGTTAAGCAATCAGCCCCAGCATTTT. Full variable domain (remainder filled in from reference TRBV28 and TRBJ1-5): DVKVTQSSRYLVKRTGEKVFLECVQDMDHENMFWYRQDPGLGLRLIYFSYDVKMKEKGDIPEGYSVSREKKERFSLILESASTNQTSMYLCASSSRGRLSNQPQHFGDGTRLSIL.

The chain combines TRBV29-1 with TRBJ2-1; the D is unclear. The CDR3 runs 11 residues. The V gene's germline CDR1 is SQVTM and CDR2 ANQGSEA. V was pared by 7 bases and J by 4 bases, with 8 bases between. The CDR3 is CSGASYNEQFF. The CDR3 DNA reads TGCAGCGGGGCCTCGTACAATGAGCAGTTCTTC.